Presented here are 21 T cell receptor beta chains from one specimen sequenced in a study of naive and memory T cell subsets. The SP2 primer and nested alpha and beta constant region primers amplified ligated cDNA in four rounds. TCRdb itself ran the 5' RACE reads through MiXCR, one entry per CDR3 protein. This sample has tens of thousands of distinct CDR3 sequences, with roughly 7.5% found just once. The library had UMIs added by 3' ligation of an oligonucleotide to TCR cDNA. These receptors originate from a female donor in good health.

Remarks on this clonotype: A read error may explain this, as a much larger clone is one base away. The chain employs TRBV28 and TRBJ1-5; no definite D call. The CDR3 runs to 14 residues. Germline V gene sequence: CDR1 MDHEN, CDR2 SYDVKM. The CDR3 loop reads CASGYPGGYQPRHF. Here the CDR3 DNA reads TGTGCCAGCGGCTACCCGGGCGGATATCAGCCCCGGCATTTT.

The chain is built from TRBV5-1 and TRBJ2-1; TRBD2 matches 7 bases. Germline CDR1 and CDR2: SGHRS and YFSETQ. J lost 14 bases, V lost 0 bases, and 8 bases had no gene match. This CDR3 spans 13 amino acids. DNA of the CDR3: TGCGCCAGCAGCTTGGAAGCTAGCGGAAGAAAGTTCTTC. Protein product: CASSLEASGRKFF.

The genes are TRBV6-6 and TRBJ2-5, with 8 bases aligning to TRBD1. The CDR3 is 14 amino acids. V lost 4 bases to trimming and J lost 4 bases; unmatched junction nucleotides: 5. Germline values: CDR1 MNHNY, CDR2 SVGAGI (reference sequence). The CDR3 sequence is CASSSGGGLETQYF. The CDR3 nucleotides read TGTGCCAGCAGTTCAGGGGGCGGATTAGAGACCCAGTACTTC.

The V and J genes are TRBV10-3 and TRBJ1-1; TRBD1 matches 8 bases. CDR3 length: 14 amino acids. Germline CDR1 and CDR2: ENHRY and SYGVKD. J was trimmed by 1 base and V by 5 bases; bases with no gene match: 3. In DNA form, the CDR3 reads TGTGCCATCAGTCCCGGGACAGGGAACACTGAAGCTTTCTTT. It encodes CAISPGTGNTEAFF.

This clonotype appeared many times. The chain uses TRBV3-1 and TRBJ2-7; 7 nucleotides line up with TRBD1. Germline trimming cut 2 bases from V and 6 bases from J; bases unmatched to any gene: 10. Germline V gives CDR1 LGHDT, CDR2 YNNKEL (reference sequence). The CDR3 consists of 15 residues. This CDR3 is CASSQLRDSSSEQYF. The CDR3 nucleotides are TGTGCCAGCAGCCAACTTCGGGACAGCTCTTCCGAGCAGTACTTC.

As regards this clonotype: A junction end diverges from the germline sequence, so it may reflect a read error. This rearrangement joins TRBV14 to TRBJ2-1; 11 bases are a match to TRBD2. This CDR3 has 17 amino acids. CDR1 is SGHDN and CDR2 is FVKESK in the germline V gene. The CDR3 spells CAGSQDLLAGGGNEQFF. CDR3 DNA: TGTGCCGGCAGCCAAGATTTGCTAGCGGGGGGCGGGAATGAGCAGTTCTTC.

In this sample, this clonotype turned up many times. The rearrangement links TRBV27 to TRBJ2-7, with 12 nucleotides matching TRBD2. The CDR3 is made up of 19 amino acids. The V gene end was trimmed by 2 bases and the J gene end by 5 bases; junction bases not matched to a gene: 16. Germline CDR1 reads MNHEY; CDR2 reads SMNVEV (reference sequence). The CDR3 bases are TGTGCCAGCAGTTTACAGGGAGTGCTAGCGGGGGGGCCGTCAAACGAGCAGTACTTC. It yields the protein CASSLQGVLAGGPSNEQYF.

This clonotype was observed at least ten times. The chain recombines TRBV5-1 with TRBJ2-3, with unresolved D. CDR3 size: 12 residues. CDR1 is SGHRS and CDR2 is YFSETQ in the germline V gene. V lost 1 base and J lost 2, with 2 bases in between. CDR3 nucleotides: TGCGCCAGCAGCTTGAACACAGATACGCAGTATTTT. Protein: CASSLNTDTQYF.

The rearrangement uses TRBV12-3 or TRBV12-4 and TRBJ1-2; 7 bases agree with TRBD1. This CDR3 is built from 14 residues. With 6 bases clipped from V and 5 bases from J, the junction kept 9 bases outside the gene matches. The CDR3: CASSERQGSYGYTF. The CDR3 DNA reads TGTGCCAGCAGCGAAAGACAGGGTTCGTATGGCTACACCTTC.

This clonotype was seen a handful of times. The CDR3 reads CASSQAFEASGANVLTF. The DNA for the CDR3 is TGCGCCAGCAGCCAAGCCTTCGAAGCCTCCGGGGCCAACGTCCTGACTTTC. V gene TRBV4-3 combines with J gene TRBJ2-6; D not certain. Germline CDR1 reads LGHNA; CDR2 reads YSLEER. V was shortened by 1 base and J by 4 bases, with 14 bases between the two germline ends. CDR3 length equals 17 residues.

This clonotype was recorded at least ten times. V is TRBV20-1 and J is TRBJ1-2; 8 bases are a match to TRBD1. Germline-derived CDR1 and CDR2 are DFQATT and SNEGSKA (reference sequence). Trimming took 0 bases from V and 3 from J; bases not matched to a gene: 3. The CDR3 is 14 amino acids. In nucleotides, the CDR3 is TGCAGTGCTAGAGATGGACAGGGTTACTATGGCTACACCTTC. Its translation is CSARDGQGYYGYTF.

This clonotype has at least ten counts. This chain uses TRBV7-3 with TRBJ1-4; D unresolved. Looked up from germline, CDR1 is SGHTA and CDR2 is FQGTGA. Trimming cost V 5 bases and J 0 bases, with 16 bases left between them. The CDR3 has 17 amino acids. CDR3 nucleotide sequence: TGTGCCAGCAGCCCGCACCCATACACGCCAACTAATGAAAAACTGTTTTTT. Its protein is CASSPHPYTPTNEKLFF.

This clonotype was observed at least ten times. The rearrangement uses TRBV6-6 and TRBJ1-1, with D perhaps TRBD1 (5 bases). The CDR3 runs 16 residues. Germline values: CDR1 MNHNY, CDR2 SVGAGI (reference sequence). The V end lost 0 bases, the J end lost 6 bases, and 17 bases lay between the germline ends. The CDR3 DNA sequence: TGTGCCAGCAGTTACTCTTTCGGGACCTCCCCGGCTGAAGCTTTCTTT. Protein sequence: CASSYSFGTSPAEAFF.

This clonotype was picked up many times. The V and J genes are TRBV4-3 and TRBJ1-6; unclear D gene. The germline V gene encodes CDR1 LGHNA and CDR2 YSLEER. The CDR3 runs 14 residues. V dropped 0 bases and J dropped 9 bases, with 9 bases sitting between them. The CDR3 DNA reads as TGCGCCAGCAGCCAAGAAATGAGGGTTTCACCCCTCCACTTT. Its translation: CASSQEMRVSPLHF.

This clonotype was counted at least ten times. The chain links TRBV7-3 to TRBJ2-1; 9 nucleotides line up with TRBD2. V was clipped by 5 bases and J by 8 bases; unmatched bases: 13. This CDR3 spans 16 amino acids. Germline-derived CDR1 and CDR2 are SGHTA and FQGTGA. CDR3 in amino acids: CASSQGRRGGRYEQFF. In nucleotides, the CDR3 is TGTGCCAGCAGCCAGGGGAGGCGGGGGGGCCGCTATGAGCAGTTCTTC.

The V call is TRBV2, the J call TRBJ1-6; 7 bases map to TRBD1. Trimming removed 3 bases from V and 6 bases from J; junction bases left unmatched: 5. The CDR3 loop spans 15 amino acids. Germline V gives CDR1 SNHLY, CDR2 FYNNEI. The chain's CDR3 is CASSDEGAANSPLHF. The CDR3 coding sequence is TGTGCCAGCAGTGACGAGGGGGCGGCTAATTCACCCCTCCACTTT.

V and J are TRBV28 and TRBJ2-2; D unclear. Germline CDR1 and CDR2: MDHEN and SYDVKM. Trimming took off 10 bases at V and 7 bases at J, with 13 bases between the two ends. This CDR3 is built from 12 residues. This CDR3 is CANRRRFGELFF. In nucleotides, the CDR3 is TGTGCCAACCGGCGGCGGTTCGGGGAGCTGTTTTTT. Full variable domain (missing parts from reference TRBV28 and TRBJ2-2): DVKVTQSSRYLVKRTGEKVFLECVQDMDHENMFWYRQDPGLGLRLIYFSYDVKMKEKGDIPEGYSVSREKKERFSLILESASTNQTSMYLCANRRRFGELFFGEGSRLTVL.

This clonotype was detected a few times. The CDR3 DNA reads as TGTGCCAGCAGCACAGTCGGGGGGGGGACTGAAGCTTTCTTT. The encoded protein is CASSTVGGGTEAFF. V usage is TRBV27 and J usage is TRBJ1-1, with D tentatively TRBD1 (5 bases). Trimming removed 6 bases from V and 5 bases from J, with 16 bases in between. The CDR3 totals 14 residues. Looked up from germline, CDR1 is MNHEY and CDR2 is SMNVEV (reference sequence).

The rearrangement links TRBV18 to TRBJ1-1, with D possibly matching TRBD1 (6 bases). This CDR3 comprises 17 residues. Trimming removed 4 bases from V and 2 bases from J, with 20 bases in between. The germline V gene encodes CDR1 KGHSH and CDR2 LQKENI. CDR3 loop: CASSQGDTKRPNTEAFF. CDR3 bases: TGTGCCAGCTCACAGGGGGACACAAAAAGGCCAAACACTGAAGCTTTCTTT.

Here the CDR3 reads CSARDGNQPQHF. The CDR3, as DNA: TGCAGTGCTAGAGATGGAAATCAGCCCCAGCATTTT. The V call is TRBV20-1, the J call TRBJ1-5; D gene unclear. Trimming removed 0 bases from V and 4 bases from J, with 4 bases in between. Germline loops: CDR1 DFQATT, CDR2 SNEGSKA (reference sequence). The CDR3 sequence is 12 residues long.

This clonotype has a count of ten or more. V is TRBV6-1 and J is TRBJ2-3, with D perhaps TRBD2 (6 bases). Deletions cut 4 bases from V and 4 bases from J, with 15 bases between. The CDR3 sequence is 15 residues long. CDR1 and CDR2 from the germline V gene are MNHNS and SASEGT. CDR3 loop: CASSASEGGADTQYF. CDR3 sequence (DNA): TGTGCCAGCAGTGCTTCGGAGGGCGGGGCAGATACGCAGTATTTT.